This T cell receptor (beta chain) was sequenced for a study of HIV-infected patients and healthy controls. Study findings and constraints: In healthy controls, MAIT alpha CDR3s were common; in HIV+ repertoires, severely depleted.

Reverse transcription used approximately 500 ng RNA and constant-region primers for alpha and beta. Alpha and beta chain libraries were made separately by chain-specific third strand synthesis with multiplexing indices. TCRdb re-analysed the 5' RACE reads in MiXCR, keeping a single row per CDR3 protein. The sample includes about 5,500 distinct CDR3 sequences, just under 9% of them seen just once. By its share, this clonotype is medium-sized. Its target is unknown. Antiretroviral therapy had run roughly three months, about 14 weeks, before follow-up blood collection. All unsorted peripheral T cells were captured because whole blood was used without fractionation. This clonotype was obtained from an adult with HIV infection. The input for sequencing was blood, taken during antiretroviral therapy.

CDR3 nucleotide sequence: TGTGCCAGTAGTATAGTGGCTGCCTCCTACAATGAGCAGTTCTTC. It codes for CASSIVAASYNEQFF. The chain uses TRBV19 and TRBJ2-1, with D uncertain. CDR1 and CDR2 (germline): LNHDA, SQIVND (reference sequence). The CDR3 covers 15 residues. V lost 1 base, J lost 0 bases, and 7 bases lay in between.